This entry lists 30 T cell receptor beta chains sequenced from one sample in a study of T cell repertoires in cytomegalovirus infection. Each CDR3 protein gets one entry after TCRdb re-called the reads with MiXCR. The table shows about 830,000 distinct CDR3 sequences, with less than 35% occurring only once. Antigens of these TCRs are unknown. The sequencing used cultured CD8+ T cells from PBMCs, collected from culture after CMV antigen stimulation. The receptors here all came from a human donor in good health (CMV status not recorded). Some clones in this sample may be carry-over from other donors' samples.

The table lists this clonotype with a few counts. The V call is TRBV20-1, the J call TRBJ1-2, with D possibly TRBD1 on 6 matching bases. CDR3 size: 12 residues. Germline V gene data show CDR1 as DFQATT and CDR2 as SNEGSKA (reference sequence). V lost 3 bases, J lost 4 bases, and 9 bases lay in between. This chain's CDR3 is CSASGQSYGYTF. DNA of the CDR3: TGCAGTGCTAGTGGACAGTCCTATGGCTACACCTTC.

As to this clonotype: An end of the junction differs from the germline gene, which may be a read error. V gene TRBV7-8 combines with J gene TRBJ2-1; TRBD2 might be the D (7 bases). The CDR3 totals 18 residues. Germline CDR1 is SGHVS and CDR2 is FQNEAQ. CDR3 loop: CASSFGGGGGASNNEQFF. The CDR3 DNA is TGTGCCAGCAGCTTTGGGGGGGGGGGGGGGGCCTCCAACAATGAGCAGTTCTTC.

This clonotype was seen ten or more times. The rearrangement links TRBV6-1 to TRBJ1-5, with D tentatively TRBD1 (6 bases). Germline CDR1 reads MNHNS; CDR2 reads SASEGT. The CDR3 consists of 17 residues. The V end lost 4 bases, the J end lost 0 bases, and 16 bases lay between the germline ends. The CDR3 here is CASSGDLRGYSNQPQHF. DNA for the CDR3: TGTGCCAGCAGTGGGGACCTGAGGGGGTATAGCAATCAGCCCCAGCATTTT.

This clonotype was seen a single time. The rearrangement joins TRBV29-1 to TRBJ2-1; TRBD2 matches at 7 bases. Trimming at V came to 5 bases and at J to 10 bases, leaving 8 bases not matched to a gene. Germline CDR1 and CDR2: SQVTM and ANQGSEA. The CDR3 is 12 amino acids. The CDR3: CSVPSGYTEQFF. In DNA form, the CDR3 reads TGCAGCGTTCCTAGCGGTTATACAGAGCAGTTCTTC.

The rearrangement joins TRBV27 to TRBJ1-2, with TRBD1 matching over 7 bases. Per the germline V gene, CDR1 is MNHEY and CDR2 is SMNVEV (reference sequence). V trimming: 5 bases; J trimming: 4 bases; junction bases outside the gene matches: 4. The CDR3 is made up of 13 amino acids. CDR3 nucleotides: TGTGCCAGCAGTGGACAGGAATCCTATGGCTACACCTTC. This sequence encodes CASSGQESYGYTF.

The genes are TRBV4-1 and TRBJ2-3, with D unresolved. The length of the CDR3 is 16 residues. V dropped 0 bases and J dropped 2 bases, with 12 bases sitting between them. Germline assignment: CDR1 MGHRA and CDR2 YSYEKL. CDR3 nucleotides: TGCGCCAGCAGCCAAGACCAGGCTGCCCCCACAGATACGCAGTATTTT. It yields the protein CASSQDQAAPTDTQYF.

The chain is built from TRBV7-9 and TRBJ2-2; the D gene is possibly TRBD1 (5 bases). The germline V gene has CDR1 SEHNR and CDR2 FQNEAQ (reference sequence). V gave up 2 bases and J gave up 1 base, with 11 bases separating them. The CDR3 is 16 residues long. CDR3 sequence: CASSLTGHLNTGELFF. CDR3 nucleotides: TGTGCCAGCAGCTTAACTGGACACCTGAACACCGGGGAGCTGTTTTTT. The whole variable domain, remainder taken from reference TRBV7-9 and TRBJ2-2, is DTGVSQNPRHKITKRGQNVTFRCDPISEHNRLYWYRQTLGQGPEFLTYFQNEAQLEKSRLLSDRFSAERPKGSFSTLEIQRTEQGDSAMYLCASSLTGHLNTGELFFGEGSRLTVL.

This clonotype appeared a few times. In DNA form, the CDR3 reads TGTGCCAGCAGTTTAGCGACGGACTCAGGGGGAAACTATGGCTACACCTTC. It encodes CASSLATDSGGNYGYTF. This chain connects TRBV12-3 or TRBV12-4 to TRBJ1-2; 7 bases are shared with TRBD1. J lost 2 bases, V lost 0 bases, and 9 bases had no gene match. The CDR3 is made up of 17 amino acids.

The V call is TRBV7-6, the J call TRBJ2-2; 9 bases line up with TRBD2. The CDR3 runs to 15 residues. Germline V CDR1 and CDR2: SGHVS, FNYEAQ. V was clipped by 5 bases and J by 6 bases; unmatched bases: 7. This CDR3 reads CASSLGTSIAGELFF. The CDR3 DNA is TGTGCCAGCAGCCTCGGGACTAGCATTGCCGGGGAGCTGTTTTTT.

The chain joins TRBV7-9 to TRBJ2-1; tentatively, D is TRBD1 (7 bases). Trimming removed 5 bases at V and 6 bases at J, with 17 bases between. The CDR3 is 15 amino acids. The germline gives CDR1 SEHNR, CDR2 FQNEAQ (reference sequence). The CDR3 spells CASSGLTQGGNEQFF. CDR3 sequence (DNA): TGTGCCAGCAGCGGGCTCACTCAGGGGGGCAATGAGCAGTTCTTC.

In its sample, this clonotype was seen many times. For the CDR3, the DNA is TGTGCCAGCAGCTCCCGAAACCGGATTTCTGGGGCCAACGTCCTGACTTTC. Protein product: CASSSRNRISGANVLTF. The chain is built from TRBV11-2 and TRBJ2-6; D uncertain. This CDR3 comprises 17 residues. Germline CDR1 reads SGHAT; CDR2 reads FQNNGV. V lost 4 bases, J lost 1 base, and 14 bases lay in between. Filled out from reference TRBV11-2 and TRBJ2-6, the complete variable domain reads EAGVAQSPRYKIIEKRQSVAFWCNPISGHATLYWYQQILGQGPKLLIQFQNNGVVDDSQLPKDRFSAERLKGVDSTLKIQPAKLEDSAVYLCASSSRNRISGANVLTFGAGSRLTVL.

The V gene is TRBV3-1, the J gene TRBJ1-1, with D possibly TRBD1 on 5 matching bases. With 3 bases removed from V and 3 bases from J, the gap between germline ends came to 11 bases. Germline V gives CDR1 LGHDT, CDR2 YNNKEL (reference sequence). This CDR3 is 14 amino acids long. The CDR3 spells CASSHDSVYTEAFF. Written as DNA, the CDR3 is TGTGCCAGCAGCCATGACAGCGTTTACACTGAAGCTTTCTTT.

This clonotype was seen only a few times. Here the CDR3 DNA reads TGTGCCAGCAGCTTAGAGACGGGGGTCACAGATACGCAGTATTTT. Protein: CASSLETGVTDTQYF. The V call is TRBV7-9, the J call TRBJ2-3; D is possibly TRBD2 (6 bases). Germline lookup yields CDR1 SEHNR and CDR2 FQNEAQ (reference sequence). With 1 base removed from V and 2 bases from J, the gap between germline ends came to 10 bases. CDR3 length: 15 amino acids.

The J gene is TRBJ2-6, the V gene TRBV7-9; D remains ambiguous. The CDR3 loop spans 15 amino acids. Germline lookup yields CDR1 SEHNR and CDR2 FQNEAQ (reference sequence). Trimming took 5 bases from V and 2 from J, leaving 10 bases between them. The CDR3 is CASSRQAAGANVLTF. The CDR3 DNA reads TGTGCCAGCAGCCGGCAGGCAGCTGGGGCCAACGTCCTGACTTTC.

The chain links TRBV7-3 to TRBJ1-1; no reliable D call. This CDR3 region has 13 residues. The V and J ends lost 7 bases and 6 bases respectively, with 15 bases between them. Germline V lookup: CDR1 SGHTA, CDR2 FQGTGA. The chain's CDR3 is CASTYPSGAEAFF. The CDR3 DNA follows: TGTGCCAGCACCTACCCATCGGGCGCTGAAGCTTTCTTT.

The chain uses TRBV4-1 and TRBJ1-1; no clear D gene. Germline values: CDR1 MGHRA, CDR2 YSYEKL. V was shortened by 4 bases and J by 1 base, with 10 bases between the two germline ends. This CDR3 contains 14 residues. CDR3 residues: CASSLGMANTEAFF. CDR3 bases: TGCGCCAGCAGCCTAGGAATGGCGAACACTGAAGCTTTCTTT.

The V and J genes are TRBV7-9 and TRBJ1-1; D unresolved. This CDR3 has 14 amino acids. CDR1 is SEHNR, CDR2 FQNEAQ, per germline (reference sequence). Trimming removed 5 bases from V and 1 base from J, with 11 bases in between. CDR3 coding DNA: TGTGCCAGCAGCCCTCAAGGTCCGAACACTGAAGCTTTCTTT. Amino acids: CASSPQGPNTEAFF.

This chain connects TRBV28 to TRBJ1-6, with D unclear. Trimming shortened V by 4 bases and J by 17 bases, and 15 bases separated the two germline ends. Germline V gene data show CDR1 as MDHEN and CDR2 as SYDVKM. The CDR3 covers 12 residues. Here the CDR3 reads CASSYPGGPIHF. CDR3 nucleotide sequence: TGTGCCAGCAGTTACCCGGGTGGCCCCATCCACTTT.

The V and J genes are TRBV4-1 and TRBJ2-5, with D possibly TRBD1 on 6 matching bases. The CDR3 sequence is 16 residues long. V lost 4 bases to trimming and J lost 4 bases, with 19 bases between them. Per the germline V gene, CDR1 is MGHRA and CDR2 is YSYEKL. Here the CDR3 reads CASSPDLGALGETQYF. Written as DNA, the CDR3 is TGCGCCAGCAGCCCTGACTTGGGGGCTTTAGGAGAGACCCAGTACTTC.

This clonotype was counted a few times. The rearrangement joins TRBV6-4 to TRBJ1-2; D is perhaps TRBD1 (5 bases). Trimming removed 8 bases from V and 7 bases from J, with 26 bases in between. This CDR3 contains 16 residues. Germline CDR1 and CDR2: MRHNA and SNTAGT. The CDR3 is CASFGVYLGGQRGYTF. Written as DNA, the CDR3 is TGTGCCAGCTTCGGTGTATATTTGGGGGGTCAACGTGGCTACACCTTC.

The chain joins TRBV5-4 to TRBJ2-2, with 8 bases that match TRBD1. Germline V gives CDR1 SGHNT, CDR2 YYREEE (reference sequence). The CDR3 has 16 residues. Germline trimming cut 4 bases from V and 5 bases from J; bases unmatched to any gene: 10. CDR3 in DNA: TGTGCCAGCAGCCCATTAAGAGGACAGGGAACCGGGGAGCTGTTTTTT. This gives the protein CASSPLRGQGTGELFF. The entire variable domain, with the rest obtained from reference TRBV5-4 and TRBJ2-2, is as follows: ETGVTQSPTHLIKTRGQQVTLRCSSQSGHNTVSWYQQALGQGPQFIFQYYREEENGRGNFPPRFSGLQFPNYSSELNVNALELDDSALYLCASSPLRGQGTGELFFGEGSRLTVL.

A remark on this clonotype: A much bigger clone sits one base away, suggesting this may be a read error. The CDR3 spells CASSSSQAPNTKAFF. In nucleotides, the CDR3 is TGTGCCAGCAGCTCTAGCCAGGCCCCGAACACTAAAGCTTTCTTT. The chain recombines TRBV7-2 with TRBJ1-1; D remains ambiguous. CDR1 SGHTA and CDR2 FQGNSA come from the germline V gene. This CDR3 contains 15 residues.

This clonotype was detected only a few times. The CDR3 sequence: CASARGGVDEQFF. DNA of the CDR3: TGTGCCAGCGCCCGAGGGGGGGTTGATGAGCAGTTCTTC. The chain carries TRBV2 and TRBJ2-1; D may be TRBD2 (7 bases). Trimming took 8 bases from V and 8 from J, leaving 16 bases between them. Germline assignment: CDR1 SNHLY and CDR2 FYNNEI. The CDR3 covers 13 residues.

This clonotype was detected a few times. This rearrangement joins TRBV4-1 to TRBJ2-1, with D possibly TRBD1 on 7 matching bases. Germline values: CDR1 MGHRA, CDR2 YSYEKL. The CDR3 loop spans 14 amino acids. Trimming took 3 bases from V and 8 from J, leaving 14 bases between them. DNA of the CDR3: TGCGCCAGCAGCCACTCAGTCAGGGGGGATGAGCAGTTCTTC. It codes for CASSHSVRGDEQFF.

The chain joins TRBV9 to TRBJ2-3, with a tentative D call TRBD2 (7 bases). The V end was cut by 2 bases, the J end by 2 bases, with 15 bases between. Germline V CDR1 and CDR2: SGDLS, YYNGEE. This CDR3 comprises 16 residues. The CDR3 sequence: CASSVLGGAHTDTQYF. CDR3 DNA: TGTGCCAGCAGCGTGCTAGGGGGGGCCCACACAGATACGCAGTATTTT.

This clonotype appeared many times. The J gene is TRBJ2-2, the V gene TRBV27; 9 bases are a match to TRBD2. The J segment lost 3 bases and the V segment lost 5 bases, leaving 13 bases of the junction unmatched. The CDR3 runs to 18 residues. Per germline, CDR1 MNHEY and CDR2 SMNVEV (reference sequence). The CDR3 coding sequence is TGTGCCAGCAGTCTTAGTTGGCGGGGGGGCCCGTACACCGGGGAGCTGTTTTTT. Translating it yields CASSLSWRGGPYTGELFF.

There are a few counts of this clonotype. The V gene is TRBV28, the J gene TRBJ1-6, with a tentative D call TRBD1 (5 bases). This CDR3 comprises 15 residues. Deletions cut 5 bases from V and 8 bases from J, with 16 bases between. Germline CDR1 MDHEN, CDR2 SYDVKM. CDR3 coding DNA: TGTGCCAGCAGTCGACCAGGGATAAGAGATTCACCCCTCCACTTT. As protein: CASSRPGIRDSPLHF.

The chain joins TRBV7-6 to TRBJ1-1; D may be TRBD1 (5 bases). The CDR3 contains 14 residues. Trimming cost V 5 bases and J 4 bases, with 14 bases left between them. Per the germline V gene, CDR1 is SGHVS and CDR2 is FNYEAQ. CDR3 DNA: TGTGCCAGCAGCCCTTCGGGGGGGGGCACTGAAGCTTTCTTT. Its protein product is CASSPSGGGTEAFF.

This clonotype has a handful of counts. The genes are TRBV6-1 and TRBJ2-2, with 8 bases fitting TRBD2. Losses at the gene ends were 0 bases for V and 1 base for J; bases not matched to a gene: 4. This CDR3 comprises 17 residues. Germline values: CDR1 MNHNS, CDR2 SASEGT. CDR3 DNA: TGTGCCAGCAGTGAAGCGCCCGCGGGGGGGAACACCGGGGAGCTGTTTTTT. Translating it yields CASSEAPAGGNTGELFF.

This clonotype appeared a single time. This CDR3 reads CATSWATGELFF. The CDR3 DNA reads as TGTGCCACCAGCTGGGCTACCGGGGAGCTGTTTTTT. V and J are TRBV15 and TRBJ2-2; no reliable D call. In germline, CDR1 is LNHNV, CDR2 YYDKDF (reference sequence). Trimming shortened V by 5 bases and J by 5 bases, and 6 bases separated the two germline ends. The CDR3 length is 12 residues.